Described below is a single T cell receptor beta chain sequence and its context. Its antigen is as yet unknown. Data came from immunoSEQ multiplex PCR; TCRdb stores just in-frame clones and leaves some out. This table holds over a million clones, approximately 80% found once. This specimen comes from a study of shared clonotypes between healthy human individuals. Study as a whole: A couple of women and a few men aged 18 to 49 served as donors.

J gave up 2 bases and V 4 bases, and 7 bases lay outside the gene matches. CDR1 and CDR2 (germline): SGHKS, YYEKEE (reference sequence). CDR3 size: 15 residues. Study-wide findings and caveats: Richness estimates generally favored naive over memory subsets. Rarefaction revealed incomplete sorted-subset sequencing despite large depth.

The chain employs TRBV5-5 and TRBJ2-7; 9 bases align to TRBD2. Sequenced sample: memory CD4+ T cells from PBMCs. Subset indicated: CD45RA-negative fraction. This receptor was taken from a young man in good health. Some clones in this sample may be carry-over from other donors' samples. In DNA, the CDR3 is TGTGCCAGCAGCCCCGGCGGGACTAGCCCCTACGAGCAGTACTTC. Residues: CASSPGGTSPYEQYF.